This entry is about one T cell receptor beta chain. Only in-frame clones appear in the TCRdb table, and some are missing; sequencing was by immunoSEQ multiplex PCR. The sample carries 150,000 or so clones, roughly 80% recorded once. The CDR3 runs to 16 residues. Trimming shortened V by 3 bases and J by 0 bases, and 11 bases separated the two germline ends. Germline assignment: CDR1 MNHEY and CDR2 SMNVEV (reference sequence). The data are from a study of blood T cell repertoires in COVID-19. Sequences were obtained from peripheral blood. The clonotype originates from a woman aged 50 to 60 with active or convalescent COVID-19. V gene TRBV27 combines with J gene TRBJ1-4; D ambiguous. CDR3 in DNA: TGTGCCAGCAGTTTGGAGGGCACCTCAACTAATGAAAAACTGTTTTTT. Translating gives CASSLEGTSTNEKLFF.